This T cell receptor beta chain was sequenced for a study of identifying expanded T cells in peripheral blood. Overall study results and limits: Technical replicates showed about 1.2 changed clones; roughly two weeks around 15; four weeks 19. Variance in clone template counts between approximately two-week samples significantly increased with total template count across all healthy donors.

Worth noting for this clone: Its antigen is not identified.

Only in-frame clones appear in the TCRdb table, and some are missing; sequencing was by immunoSEQ multiplex PCR. The data hold about 100,000 clones, with about 89% observed a single time. Healthy donors had no documented immune events, such as infections, while sampled. Germline CDR1 reads MNHEY; CDR2 reads SVGAGI. The CDR3 consists of 11 residues. Between the trimmed V and J ends, which lost 7 bases and 8 bases, there was a span of 11 bases. The chain couples TRBV6-5 to TRBJ1-2; no clear D gene. This TCR was sampled from a person aged 18 to 70 in good health. What was sequenced was blood. This CDR3 reads CASNDGRGYTF. The CDR3 DNA reads as TGTGCCAGCAATGACGGTCGGGGCTACACCTTC.